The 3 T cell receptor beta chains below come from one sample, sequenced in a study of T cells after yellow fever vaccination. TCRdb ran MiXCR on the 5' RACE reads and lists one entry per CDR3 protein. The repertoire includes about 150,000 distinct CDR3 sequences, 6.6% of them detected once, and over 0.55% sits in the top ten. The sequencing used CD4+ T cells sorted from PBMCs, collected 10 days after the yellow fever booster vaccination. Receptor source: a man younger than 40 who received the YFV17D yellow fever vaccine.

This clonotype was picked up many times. The CDR3 sequence is CASSPTSGQETQYF. CDR3 sequence (DNA): TGTGCCAGCTCACCTACTAGCGGTCAAGAGACCCAGTACTTC. The rearrangement uses TRBV18 and TRBJ2-5, with 8 nucleotides matching TRBD2. Germline values: CDR1 KGHSH, CDR2 LQKENI. With V trimmed by 3 bases and J by 2 bases, 2 bases remained unmatched. This CDR3 region has 14 residues.

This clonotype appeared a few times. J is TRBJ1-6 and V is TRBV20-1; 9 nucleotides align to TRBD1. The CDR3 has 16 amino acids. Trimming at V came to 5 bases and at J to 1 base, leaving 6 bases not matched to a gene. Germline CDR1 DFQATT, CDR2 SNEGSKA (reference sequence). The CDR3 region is CSAPTGGGSYNSPLHF. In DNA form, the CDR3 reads TGCAGTGCTCCTACAGGGGGCGGGTCCTATAATTCACCCCTCCACTTT.

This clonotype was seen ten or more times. Here the CDR3 reads CATRGGGRARNEQFF. CDR3 sequence (DNA): TGTGCCACCAGAGGAGGCGGGAGGGCCAGGAATGAGCAGTTCTTC. V is TRBV27 and J is TRBJ2-1; 9 positions agree with TRBD2. Germline lookup yields CDR1 MNHEY and CDR2 SMNVEV (reference sequence). The CDR3 contains 15 residues. The ends lost 10 bases at V and 7 bases at J; junction bases unmatched: 14.